This record looks at one T cell receptor (beta chain) sequence and its context. The data belong to a study of blood T cell repertoires in COVID-19. At the level of the study: Samples of COVID-19 (acute and convalescent) were obtained from the United States, Italy and Spain. PBMCs, B-cell-depleted T cells, or T cells provided the cDNA or gDNA that made up the material.

The authors' processing: Scientists estimated how many nucleated cells there were by amplifying reference gene primers. Profiling relied on immunoSEQ multiplex PCR, and the TCRdb table lists in-frame clones only, not all of them. Clonal size and the V and J genes are those of that table, whereas D and trimming came from the DNA. The sample carries about half a million clones, 70% to 90% recorded once. V dropped 10 bases and J dropped 1; count of bases not matched to a gene: 6. CDR1 and CDR2 from the germline V gene are LNHNV and YYDKDF (reference sequence). The CDR3 runs to 14 residues. The specimen was peripheral blood. The chain has TRBV15 and TRBJ2-7, with 11 bases that match TRBD2. The clonotype originates from a human donor in a cohort sampled during active COVID-19. The CDR3 bases are TGTGCCATCGGACTAGCGGGCCCTTCCTACGAGCAGTACTTC. Amino acid sequence: CAIGLAGPSYEQYF.